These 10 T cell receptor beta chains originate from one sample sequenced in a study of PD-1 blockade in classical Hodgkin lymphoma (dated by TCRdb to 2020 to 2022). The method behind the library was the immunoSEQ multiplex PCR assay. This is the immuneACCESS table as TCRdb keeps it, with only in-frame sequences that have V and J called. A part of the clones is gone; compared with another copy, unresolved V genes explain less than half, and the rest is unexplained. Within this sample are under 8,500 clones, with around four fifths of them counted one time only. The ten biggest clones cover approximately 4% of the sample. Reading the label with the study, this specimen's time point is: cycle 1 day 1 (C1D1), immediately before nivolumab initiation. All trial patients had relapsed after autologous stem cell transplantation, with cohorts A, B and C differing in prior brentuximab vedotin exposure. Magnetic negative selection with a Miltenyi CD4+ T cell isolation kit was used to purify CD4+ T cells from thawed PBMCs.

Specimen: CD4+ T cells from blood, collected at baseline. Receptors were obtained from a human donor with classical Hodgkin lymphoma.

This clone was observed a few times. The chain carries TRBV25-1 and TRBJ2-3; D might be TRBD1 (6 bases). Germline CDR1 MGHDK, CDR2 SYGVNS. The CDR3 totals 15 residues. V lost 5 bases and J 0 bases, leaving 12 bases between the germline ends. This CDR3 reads CASSPDSVSTDTQYF. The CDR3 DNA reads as TGTGCCAGCAGTCCGGACAGCGTCAGCACAGATACGCAGTATTTT. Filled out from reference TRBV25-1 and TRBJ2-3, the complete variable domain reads EADIYQTPRYLVIGTGKKITLECSQTMGHDKMYWYQQDPGMELHLIHYSYGVNSTEKGDLSSESTVSRIRTEHFPLTLESARPSHTSQYLCASSPDSVSTDTQYFGPGTRLTVL.

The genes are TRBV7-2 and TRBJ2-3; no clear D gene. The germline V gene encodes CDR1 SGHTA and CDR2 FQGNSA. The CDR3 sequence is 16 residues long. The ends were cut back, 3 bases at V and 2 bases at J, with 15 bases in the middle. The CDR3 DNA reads TGTGCCAGCAGCTTTTTTCCCTTAGCTGACACAGATACGCAGTATTTT. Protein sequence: CASSFFPLADTDTQYF.

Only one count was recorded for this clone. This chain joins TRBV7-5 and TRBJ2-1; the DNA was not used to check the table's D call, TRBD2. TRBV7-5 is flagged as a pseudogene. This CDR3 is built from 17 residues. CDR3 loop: CASSLSPLAGGYNEQFF. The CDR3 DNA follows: TGTGCCAGCAGCCTCAGTCCCCTAGCGGGAGGGTACAATGAGCAGTTCTTC.

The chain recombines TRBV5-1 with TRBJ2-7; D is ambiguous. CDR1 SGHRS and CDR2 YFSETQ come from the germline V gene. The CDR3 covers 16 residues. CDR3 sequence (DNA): TGTGCCAGCAGCTTGGAATTCGGCTTACGGTCCTACGAGCAGTACGTC. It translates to CASSLEFGLRSYEQYV.

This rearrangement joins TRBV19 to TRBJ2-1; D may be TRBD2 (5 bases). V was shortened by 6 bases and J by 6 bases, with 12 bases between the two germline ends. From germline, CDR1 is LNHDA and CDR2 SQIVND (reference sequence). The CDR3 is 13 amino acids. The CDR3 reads CASRPQRSNEQFF. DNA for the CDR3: TGTGCCAGTAGACCGCAGCGGAGCAATGAGCAGTTCTTC.

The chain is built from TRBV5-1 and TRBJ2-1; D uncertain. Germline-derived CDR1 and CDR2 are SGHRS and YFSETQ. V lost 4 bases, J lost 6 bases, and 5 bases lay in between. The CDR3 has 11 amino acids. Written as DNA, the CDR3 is TGCGCCAGCAGCCTGTCCAATGAGCAGTTCTTC. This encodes CASSLSNEQFF. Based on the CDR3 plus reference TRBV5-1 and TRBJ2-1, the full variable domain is KAGVTQTPRYLIKTRGQQVTLSCSPISGHRSVSWYQQTPGQGLQFLFEYFSETQRNKGNFPGRFSGRQFSNSRSEMNVSTLELGDSALYLCASSLSNEQFFGPGTRLTVL.

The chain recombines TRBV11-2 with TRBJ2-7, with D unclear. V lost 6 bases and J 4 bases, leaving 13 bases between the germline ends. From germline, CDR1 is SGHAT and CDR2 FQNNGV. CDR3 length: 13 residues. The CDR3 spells CASSRKLEYEQYF. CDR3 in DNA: TGTGCCAGCAGTCGAAAACTGGAGTACGAGCAGTACTTC.

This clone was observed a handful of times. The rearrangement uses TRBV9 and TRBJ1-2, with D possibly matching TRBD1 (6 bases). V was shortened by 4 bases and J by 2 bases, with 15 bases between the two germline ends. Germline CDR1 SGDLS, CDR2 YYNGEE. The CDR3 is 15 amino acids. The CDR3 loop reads CASSPGGQSNYGYTF. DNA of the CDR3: TGTGCCAGCAGCCCGGGCGGACAGTCGAACTATGGCTACACCTTC.

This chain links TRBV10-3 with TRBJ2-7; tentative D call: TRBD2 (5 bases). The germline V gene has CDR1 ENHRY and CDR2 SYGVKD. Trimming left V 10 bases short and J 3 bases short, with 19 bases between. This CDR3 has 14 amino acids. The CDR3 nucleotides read TGTGCCACTCGGACTGGGAGCGGTAGCTACGAGCAGTACTTC. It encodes CATRTGSGSYEQYF.

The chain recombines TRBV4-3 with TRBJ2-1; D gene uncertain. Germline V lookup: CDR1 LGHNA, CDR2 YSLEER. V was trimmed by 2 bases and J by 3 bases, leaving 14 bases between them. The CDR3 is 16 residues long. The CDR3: CASSQRCAEDYNEQFF. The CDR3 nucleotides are TGCGCCAGCAGCCAACGTTGCGCGGAAGACTACAATGAGCAGTTCTTC.